This T cell receptor (beta chain) was observed in a study of blood T cell repertoires in COVID-19. Sequencing used immunoSEQ multiplex PCR; TCRdb keeps in-frame clones, though not all of them. The sample holds 280,000 or so clones, approximately 86% seen once. V was pared by 6 bases and J by 3 bases, with 5 bases between. CDR1 and CDR2 from the germline V gene are SEHNR and FQNEAQ (reference sequence). This CDR3 contains 11 residues. This clonotype was obtained from a woman in her thirties who had recovered from COVID-19. Sequencing used peripheral blood. The V and J genes are TRBV7-9 and TRBJ2-5; D gene uncertain. The chain's CDR3 is CASSREETQYF. CDR3 sequence (DNA): TGTGCCAGCAGTAGAGAAGAGACCCAGTACTTC. Using reference TRBV7-9 and TRBJ2-5 for the parts outside the CDR3, the full variable domain is DTGVSQNPRHKITKRGQNVTFRCDPISEHNRLYWYRQTLGQGPEFLTYFQNEAQLEKSRLLSDRFSAERPKGSFSTLEIQRTEQGDSAMYLCASSREETQYFGPGTRLLVL.